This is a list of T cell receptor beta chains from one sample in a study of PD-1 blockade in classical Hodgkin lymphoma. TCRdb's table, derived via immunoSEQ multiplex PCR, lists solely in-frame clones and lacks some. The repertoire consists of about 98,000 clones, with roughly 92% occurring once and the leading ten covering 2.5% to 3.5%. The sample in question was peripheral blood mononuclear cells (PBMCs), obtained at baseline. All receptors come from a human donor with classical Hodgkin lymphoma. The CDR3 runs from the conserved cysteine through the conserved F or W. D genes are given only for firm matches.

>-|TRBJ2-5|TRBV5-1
CASSLVGGGALETQYF
TGCGCCAGCAGCTTGGTTGGCGGGGGCGCGCTGGAGACCCAGTACTTC
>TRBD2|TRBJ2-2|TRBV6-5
CASRRTSGNTGELFF
TGTGCCAGCAGACGGACTAGCGGAAACACCGGGGAGCTGTTTTTT
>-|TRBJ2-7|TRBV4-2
CASSQVLNLRDEQYF
TGTGCCAGCAGCCAAGTTTTGAACCTTAGAGACGAGCAGTACTTC
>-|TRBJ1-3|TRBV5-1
CASSLRETASGNTIYF
TGCGCCAGCAGCCTGCGAGAAACAGCATCCGGAAACACCATATATTTT
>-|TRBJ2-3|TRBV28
CASSFRLSTDTQYF
TGTGCCAGCAGTTTTCGACTAAGCACAGATACGCAGTATTTT
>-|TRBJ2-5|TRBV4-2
CASSQMEETQYF
TGTGCCAGCAGCCAAATGGAAGAGACCCAGTACTTC
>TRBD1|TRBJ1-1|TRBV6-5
CASSRTGPTTEAFF
TGTGCCAGCAGCCGGACAGGGCCGACCACTGAAGCTTTCTTT
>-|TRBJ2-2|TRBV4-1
CASSHRSPDGGELFF
TGCGCCAGCAGCCACAGGAGTCCCGATGGCGGGGAGCTGTTTTTT
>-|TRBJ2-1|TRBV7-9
CASSAANEQFF
TGTGCCAGCAGCGCAGCCAATGAGCAGTTCTTC
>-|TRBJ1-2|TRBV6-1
CASKRQGEDGYTF
TGTGCCAGCAAGAGGCAGGGAGAGGATGGCTACACCTTC